This TCR beta chain is drawn from a study of CD8+CD57+ T cells in acquired aplastic anemia. Whole-study context: Each DNA sample taken from sorted CD4+ and CD8+ cells came to 3 to 4 ug on average.

The CDR3 contains 14 residues. CDR1 SQVTM and CDR2 ANQGSEA come from the germline V gene. Deletions cut 3 bases from V and 1 base from J, with 12 bases between. Study outcomes and limitations: Nearly 30 CD8+ CDR3 sequences were shared between patients and controls.

Sequencing was done on patients that had shown CD8+CD57+ cell expansion by flow cytometry. Turning to this clonotype: Antigen specificity is unknown.

Using genomic DNA as the template, TCR beta VDJ and CDR3 profiling was carried out. TCRdb called the reads again in MiXCR, with one record for every CDR3 protein. The profile shows 95,000 to 150,000 distinct CDR3 sequences, 55% to 60% of them singletons. Source material: sorted CD4+, CD8+, or CD8+CD57+ T cells (not recorded which) from PBMCs. The chain recombines TRBV29-1 with TRBJ1-2; perhaps TRBD1 as D (5 bases). The receptor comes from a human donor with aplastic anemia. CDR3 protein: CSVDPPGINYGYTF. The CDR3 DNA follows: TGCAGCGTTGATCCCCCAGGGATTAACTATGGCTACACCTTC.